Listed below are T cell receptor beta chains from one sample, sequenced in a study of T cells in Graves' hyperthyroidism and ophthalmopathy. TCRdb called the multiplex PCR reads again in MiXCR, with one record for every CDR3 protein. The sample records 300,000 to 400,000 distinct CDR3 sequences, under 20% being singletons. Sequenced sample: blood. All receptors derive from a young man with Graves' ophthalmopathy. CDR3s include the opening cysteine and the closing phenylalanine or tryptophan. The D gene is left open where the match is weak. Some rows mark clone size as missing; the rest say once, few, many or name a class of expanded clone.

J: TRBJ1-2
D: NA
V: TRBV11-1
length: 14
size: many
DNA: TGTGCCAGCAGCCCCCCGGGGCAGGATGACGGCTACACCTTC
CDR3: CASSPPGQDDGYTF

J: TRBJ2-5
D: NA
V: TRBV20-1
length: 13
size: few
DNA: TGCAGTGCAAAGAACAGGTTTTCCGGGACCCAGTACTTC
CDR3: CSAKNRFSGTQYF

J: TRBJ2-3
D: TRBD2
V: TRBV5-1
length: 16
size: many
DNA: TGCGCCAGCAGCGGAGGGACTAGCGGAAGCACAGATACGCAGTATTTT
CDR3: CASSGGTSGSTDTQYF

J: TRBJ1-1
D: TRBD1
V: TRBV2
length: 15
size: many
DNA: TGTGCCAGCAGGGGACAGGGGGCGCGGAACACTGAAGCTTTCTTT
CDR3: CASRGQGARNTEAFF

J: TRBJ2-3
D: TRBD2
V: TRBV20-1
length: 15
size: many
DNA: TGCAGTGCTAGAGGGGCGGGGGGGCTTGCGGATACGCAGTATTTT
CDR3: CSARGAGGLADTQYF

J: TRBJ1-1
D: NA
V: TRBV3-1
length: 14
size: many
DNA: TGTGCCAGCAGCCAAGGTTGGGGGGGCACTGAAGCTTTCTTT
CDR3: CASSQGWGGTEAFF

J: TRBJ1-4
D: NA
V: TRBV12-3/TRBV12-4
length: 18
size: NA
DNA: TGTGCCAGCCCCCCTCCAGGGCCGGACGAACAGCGGGTTGAAAAACTGTTTTTT
CDR3: CASPPPGPDEQRVEKLFF

J: TRBJ1-1
D: NA
V: TRBV9
length: 16
size: many
DNA: TGTGCCAGCAGCGTAGCTCCGGCGGCTTTGAACACTGAAGCTTTCTTT
CDR3: CASSVAPAALNTEAFF

J: TRBJ1-6
D: NA
V: TRBV27
length: 18
size: many
DNA: TGTGCCAGCAGTGGCGCAGGCAGGTTTAGCTCCTATAATTCACCCCTCCACTTT
CDR3: CASSGAGRFSSYNSPLHF

J: TRBJ1-5
D: NA
V: TRBV2
length: 15
size: few
DNA: TGTGCCAGCACCCGGGCAGGTAATAGCAATCAGCCCCAGCATTTT
CDR3: CASTRAGNSNQPQHF

J: TRBJ1-5
D: NA
V: TRBV2
length: 18
size: once
DNA: TGTGCCAGCTCACCTCAGGCGGCGGGGGCCCTAGGGGGGCAGCCCCAGCATTTT
CDR3: CASSPQAAGALGGQPQHF

J: TRBJ2-3
D: TRBD2
V: TRBV18
length: 14
size: many
DNA: TGTGCCAGCGGCAGGGTTAGCGGGTCCGATACGCAGTATTTT
CDR3: CASGRVSGSDTQYF

J: TRBJ1-2
D: NA
V: TRBV5-4
length: 13
size: few
DNA: TGTGCCAGCAGCTTGGGGTCTTGGTGGGGCTACACCTTC
CDR3: CASSLGSWWGYTF

J: TRBJ2-7
D: NA
V: TRBV5-4
length: 15
size: NA
DNA: TGTGCCAGCAGCTCCGGCCCTACGATTATCCTCGAGCAGTACTTC
CDR3: CASSSGPTIILEQYF